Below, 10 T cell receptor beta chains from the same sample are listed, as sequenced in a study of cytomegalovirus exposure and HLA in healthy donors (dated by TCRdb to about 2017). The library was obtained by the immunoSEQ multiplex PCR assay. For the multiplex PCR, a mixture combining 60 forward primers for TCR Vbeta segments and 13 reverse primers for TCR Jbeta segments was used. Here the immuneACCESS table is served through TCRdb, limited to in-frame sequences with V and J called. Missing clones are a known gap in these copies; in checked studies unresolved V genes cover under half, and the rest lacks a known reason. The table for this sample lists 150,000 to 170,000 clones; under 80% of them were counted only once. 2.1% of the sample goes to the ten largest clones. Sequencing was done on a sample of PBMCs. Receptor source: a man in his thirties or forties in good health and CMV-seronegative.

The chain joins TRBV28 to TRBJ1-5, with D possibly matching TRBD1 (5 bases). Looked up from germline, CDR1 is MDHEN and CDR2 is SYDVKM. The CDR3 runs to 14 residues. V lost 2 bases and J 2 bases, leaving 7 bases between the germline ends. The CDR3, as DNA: TGTGCCAGCAGTTTAGGCAGGGGCAATCAGCCCCAGCATTTT. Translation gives CASSLGRGNQPQHF.

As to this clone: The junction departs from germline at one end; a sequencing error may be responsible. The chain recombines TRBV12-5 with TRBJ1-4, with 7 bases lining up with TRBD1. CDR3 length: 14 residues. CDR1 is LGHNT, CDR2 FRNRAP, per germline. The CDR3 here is CASGLETGDEKLFF. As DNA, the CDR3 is TGTGCTAGTGGTTTGGAAACAGGGGATGAGAAACTGTTTTTT.

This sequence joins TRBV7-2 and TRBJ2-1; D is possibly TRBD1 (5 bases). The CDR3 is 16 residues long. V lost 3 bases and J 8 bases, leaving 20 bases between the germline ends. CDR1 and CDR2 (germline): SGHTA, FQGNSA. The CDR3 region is CASSLFTDDSRDEQFF. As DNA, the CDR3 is TGTGCCAGCAGCTTGTTTACCGATGACAGTCGAGATGAGCAGTTCTTC.

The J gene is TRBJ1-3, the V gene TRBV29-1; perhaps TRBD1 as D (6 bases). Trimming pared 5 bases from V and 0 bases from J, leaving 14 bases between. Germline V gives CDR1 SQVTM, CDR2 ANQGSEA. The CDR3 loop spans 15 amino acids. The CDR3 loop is CSVPRQDHSGNTIYF. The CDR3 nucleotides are TGCAGCGTTCCCAGACAGGACCACTCTGGAAACACCATATATTTT.

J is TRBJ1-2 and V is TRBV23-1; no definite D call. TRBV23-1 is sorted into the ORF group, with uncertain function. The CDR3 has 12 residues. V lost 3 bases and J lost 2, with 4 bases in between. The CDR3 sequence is CASSHRNYGYTF. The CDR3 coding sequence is TGCGCCAGCAGTCACAGGAACTATGGCTACACCTTC.

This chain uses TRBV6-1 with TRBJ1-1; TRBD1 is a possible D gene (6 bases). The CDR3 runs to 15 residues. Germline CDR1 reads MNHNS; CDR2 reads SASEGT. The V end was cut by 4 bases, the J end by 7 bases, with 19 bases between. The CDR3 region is CASSGMDSPWCEAFF. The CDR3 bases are TGTGCCAGCAGTGGAATGGACAGTCCCTGGTGTGAAGCTTTCTTT.

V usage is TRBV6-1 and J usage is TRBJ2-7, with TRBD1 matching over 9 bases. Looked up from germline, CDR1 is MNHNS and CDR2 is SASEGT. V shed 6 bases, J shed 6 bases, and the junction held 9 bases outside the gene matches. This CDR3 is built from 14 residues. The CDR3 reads CASRDRDRVFEQYF. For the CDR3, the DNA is TGTGCCAGCAGGGACCGGGACAGGGTTTTCGAGCAGTACTTC.

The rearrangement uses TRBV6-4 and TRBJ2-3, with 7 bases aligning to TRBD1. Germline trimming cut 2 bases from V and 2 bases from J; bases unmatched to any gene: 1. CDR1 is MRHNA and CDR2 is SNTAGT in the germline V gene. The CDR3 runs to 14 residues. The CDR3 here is CASSDGQDTDTQYF. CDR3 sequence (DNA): TGTGCCAGCAGTGACGGACAGGACACAGATACGCAGTATTTT.

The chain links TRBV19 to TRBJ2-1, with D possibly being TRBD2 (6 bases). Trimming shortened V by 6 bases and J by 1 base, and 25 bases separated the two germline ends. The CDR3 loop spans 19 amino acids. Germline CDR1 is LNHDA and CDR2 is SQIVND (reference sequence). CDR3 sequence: CASSGLGTFAGGSYNEQFF. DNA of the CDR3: TGTGCCAGTAGCGGCCTCGGGACTTTCGCCGGAGGGTCCTACAATGAGCAGTTCTTC.

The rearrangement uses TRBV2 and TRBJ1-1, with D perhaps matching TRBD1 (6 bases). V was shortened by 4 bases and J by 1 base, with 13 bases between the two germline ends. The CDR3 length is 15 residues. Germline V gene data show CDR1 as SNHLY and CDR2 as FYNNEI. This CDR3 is CASSGHRAGNTEAFF. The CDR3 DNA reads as TGTGCCAGCAGTGGGCACAGGGCAGGGAACACTGAAGCTTTCTTT.